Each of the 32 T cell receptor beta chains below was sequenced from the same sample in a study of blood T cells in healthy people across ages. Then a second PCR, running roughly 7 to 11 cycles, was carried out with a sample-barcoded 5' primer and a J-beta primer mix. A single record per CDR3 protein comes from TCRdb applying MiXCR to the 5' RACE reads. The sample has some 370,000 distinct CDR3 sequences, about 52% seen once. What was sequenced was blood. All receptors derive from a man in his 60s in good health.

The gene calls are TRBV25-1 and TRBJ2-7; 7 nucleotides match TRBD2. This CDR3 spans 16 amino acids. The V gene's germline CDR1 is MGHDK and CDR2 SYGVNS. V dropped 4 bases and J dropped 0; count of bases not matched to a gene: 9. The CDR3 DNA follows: TGTGCCAGCAGTGGCCGCCGGGCTAGCGGCTCCTACGAGCAGTACTTC. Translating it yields CASSGRRASGSYEQYF.

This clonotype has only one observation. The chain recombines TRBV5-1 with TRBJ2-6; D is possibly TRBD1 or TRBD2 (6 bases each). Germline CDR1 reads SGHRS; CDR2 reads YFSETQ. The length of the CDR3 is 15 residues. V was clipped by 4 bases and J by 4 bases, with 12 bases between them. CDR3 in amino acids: CASSPEGGGANVLTF. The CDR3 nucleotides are TGCGCCAGCAGCCCAGAAGGGGGGGGGGCCAACGTCCTGACTTTC.

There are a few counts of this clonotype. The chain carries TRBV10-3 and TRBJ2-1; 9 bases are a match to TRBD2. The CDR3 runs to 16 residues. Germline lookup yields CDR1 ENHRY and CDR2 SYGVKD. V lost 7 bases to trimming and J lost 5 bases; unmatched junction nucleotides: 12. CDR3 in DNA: TGTGCCATCACGTTTTCCGCGGGAGGGTCGCACAATGAGCAGTTCTTC. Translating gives CAITFSAGGSHNEQFF.

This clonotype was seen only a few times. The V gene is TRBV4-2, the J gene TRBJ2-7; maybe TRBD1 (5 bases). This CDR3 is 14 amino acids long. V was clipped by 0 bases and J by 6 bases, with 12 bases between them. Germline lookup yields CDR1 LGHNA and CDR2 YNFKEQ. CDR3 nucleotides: TGTGCCAGCAGCCAAGATTCAGGGTTGGGCGAGCAGTACTTC. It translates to CASSQDSGLGEQYF.

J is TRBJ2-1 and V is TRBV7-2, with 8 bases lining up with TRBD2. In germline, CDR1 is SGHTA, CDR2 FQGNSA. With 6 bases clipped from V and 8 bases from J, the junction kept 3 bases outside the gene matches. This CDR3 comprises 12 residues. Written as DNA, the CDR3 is TGTGCCAGCAGTCCGACTAGCGATGAGCAGTTCTTC. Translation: CASSPTSDEQFF. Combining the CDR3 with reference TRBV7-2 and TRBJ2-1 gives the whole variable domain GAGVSQSPSNKVTEKGKDVELRCDPISGHTALYWYRQSLGQGLEFLIYFQGNSAPDKSGLPSDRFSAERTGGSVSTLTIQRTQQEDSAVYLCASSPTSDEQFFGPGTRLTVL.

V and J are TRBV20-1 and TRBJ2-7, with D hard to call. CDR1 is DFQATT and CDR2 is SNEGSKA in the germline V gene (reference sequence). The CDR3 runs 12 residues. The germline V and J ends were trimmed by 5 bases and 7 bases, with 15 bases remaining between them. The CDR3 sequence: CSAADVAEEQYF. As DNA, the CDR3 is TGCAGTGCTGCCGACGTGGCCGAGGAGCAGTACTTC.

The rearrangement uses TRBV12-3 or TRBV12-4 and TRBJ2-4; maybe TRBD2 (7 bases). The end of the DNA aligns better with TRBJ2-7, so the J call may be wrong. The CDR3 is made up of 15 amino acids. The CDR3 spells CASRVRRGGGYEQYF. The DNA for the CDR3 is TGTGCCAGCAGGGTCAGGAGGGGGGGGGGTTACGAGCAGTACTTC.

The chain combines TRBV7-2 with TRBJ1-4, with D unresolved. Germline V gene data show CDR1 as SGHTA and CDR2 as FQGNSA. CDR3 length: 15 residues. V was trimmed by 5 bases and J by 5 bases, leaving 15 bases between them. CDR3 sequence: CASSRPFLGNEKLFF. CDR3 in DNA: TGTGCCAGCAGCCGCCCTTTTTTGGGGAATGAAAAACTGTTTTTT.

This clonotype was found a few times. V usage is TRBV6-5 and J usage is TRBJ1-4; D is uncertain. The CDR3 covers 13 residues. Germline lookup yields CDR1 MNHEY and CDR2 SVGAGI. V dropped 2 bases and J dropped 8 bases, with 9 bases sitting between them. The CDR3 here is CASSYGGLEKLFF. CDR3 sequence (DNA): TGTGCCAGCAGTTACGGAGGGCTGGAAAAACTGTTTTTT.

The CDR3 region is CASSLDAFTYEQYF. CDR3 DNA: TGTGCCAGCAGCTTAGACGCATTTACCTACGAGCAGTACTTC. The chain carries TRBV7-2 and TRBJ2-5; D is undetermined. Judging by the DNA end, TRBJ2-7 fits better; the J call may be wrong. From germline, CDR1 is SGHTA and CDR2 FQGNSA. This CDR3 contains 14 residues.

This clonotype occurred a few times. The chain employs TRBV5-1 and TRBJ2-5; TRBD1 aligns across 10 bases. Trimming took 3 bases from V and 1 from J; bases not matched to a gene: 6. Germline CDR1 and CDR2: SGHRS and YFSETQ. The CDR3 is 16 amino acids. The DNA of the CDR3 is TGCGCCAGCAGCTCGACAGGGGGCCAGGTCCAAGAGACCCAGTACTTC. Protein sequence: CASSSTGGQVQETQYF.

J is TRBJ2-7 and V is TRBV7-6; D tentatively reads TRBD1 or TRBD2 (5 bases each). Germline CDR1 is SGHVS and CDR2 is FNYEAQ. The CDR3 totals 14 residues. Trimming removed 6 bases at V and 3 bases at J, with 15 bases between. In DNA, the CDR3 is TGTGCCAGCAGATCCGAGGCAGGGAGCTACGAGCAGTACTTC. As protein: CASRSEAGSYEQYF.

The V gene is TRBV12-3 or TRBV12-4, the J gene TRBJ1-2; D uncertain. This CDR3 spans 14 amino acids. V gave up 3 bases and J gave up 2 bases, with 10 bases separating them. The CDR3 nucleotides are TGTGCCAGCAGTTTTTCCGGTAAAAACTATGGCTACACCTTC. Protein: CASSFSGKNYGYTF.

The CDR3 sequence is CASSTAGKGQETQYF. CDR3 DNA sequence: TGTGCCAGCAGTACCGCAGGGAAGGGGCAAGAGACCCAGTACTTC. This rearrangement joins TRBV28 to TRBJ2-5, with D possibly matching TRBD1 (5 bases). The germline V gene has CDR1 MDHEN and CDR2 SYDVKM. V lost 5 bases, J lost 2 bases, and 15 bases lay in between. This CDR3 contains 15 residues. The variable domain in full, with the rest retrieved from reference TRBV28 and TRBJ2-5, is DVKVTQSSRYLVKRTGEKVFLECVQDMDHENMFWYRQDPGLGLRLIYFSYDVKMKEKGDIPEGYSVSREKKERFSLILESASTNQTSMYLCASSTAGKGQETQYFGPGTRLLVL.

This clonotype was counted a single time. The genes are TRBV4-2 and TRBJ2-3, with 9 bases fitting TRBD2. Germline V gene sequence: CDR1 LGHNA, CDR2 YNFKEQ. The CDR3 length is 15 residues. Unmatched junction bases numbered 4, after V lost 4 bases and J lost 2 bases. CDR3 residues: CASSPGTSITDTQYF. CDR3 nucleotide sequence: TGTGCCAGCAGCCCTGGGACTAGCATCACAGATACGCAGTATTTT.

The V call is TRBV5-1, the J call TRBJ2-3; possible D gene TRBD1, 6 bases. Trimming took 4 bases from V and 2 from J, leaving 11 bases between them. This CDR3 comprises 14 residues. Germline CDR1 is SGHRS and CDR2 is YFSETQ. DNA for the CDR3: TGCGCCAGCAGCGAGGGGGAGCACACAGATACGCAGTATTTT. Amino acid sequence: CASSEGEHTDTQYF.

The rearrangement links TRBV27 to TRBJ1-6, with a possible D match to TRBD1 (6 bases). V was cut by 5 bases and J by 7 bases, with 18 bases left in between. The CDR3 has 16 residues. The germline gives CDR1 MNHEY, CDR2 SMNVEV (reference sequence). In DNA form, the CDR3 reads TGTGCCAGCAGTCGTACTAGGGGGACATCAAATTCACCCCTCCACTTT. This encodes CASSRTRGTSNSPLHF.

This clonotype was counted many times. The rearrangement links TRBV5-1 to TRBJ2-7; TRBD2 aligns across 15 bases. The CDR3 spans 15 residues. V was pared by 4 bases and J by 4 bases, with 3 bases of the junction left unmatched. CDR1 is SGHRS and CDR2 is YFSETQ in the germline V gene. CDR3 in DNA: TGCGCCAGCAGCGCCGGACTAGCGGGAGGGTACGAGCAGTACTTC. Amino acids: CASSAGLAGGYEQYF. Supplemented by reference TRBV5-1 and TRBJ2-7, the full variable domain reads KAGVTQTPRYLIKTRGQQVTLSCSPISGHRSVSWYQQTPGQGLQFLFEYFSETQRNKGNFPGRFSGRQFSNSRSEMNVSTLELGDSALYLCASSAGLAGGYEQYFGPGTRLTVT.

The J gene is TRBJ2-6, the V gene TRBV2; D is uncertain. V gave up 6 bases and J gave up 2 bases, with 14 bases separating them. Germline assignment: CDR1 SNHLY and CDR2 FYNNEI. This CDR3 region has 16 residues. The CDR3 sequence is CASSATPTTGANVLTF. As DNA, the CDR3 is TGTGCCAGCAGCGCTACCCCTACGACTGGGGCCAACGTCCTGACTTTC.

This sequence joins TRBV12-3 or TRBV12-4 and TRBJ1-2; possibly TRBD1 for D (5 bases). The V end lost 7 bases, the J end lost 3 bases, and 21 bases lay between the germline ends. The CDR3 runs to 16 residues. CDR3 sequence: CASNNQGNPFHYGYTF. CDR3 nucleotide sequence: TGTGCCAGCAACAATCAGGGAAACCCTTTCCACTATGGCTACACCTTC.

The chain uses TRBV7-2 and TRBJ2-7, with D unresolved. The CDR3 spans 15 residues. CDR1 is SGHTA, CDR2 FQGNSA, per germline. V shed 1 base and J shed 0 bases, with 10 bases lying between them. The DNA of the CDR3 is TGTGCCAGCAGCTTAGTTTCGACCGACTCCTACGAGCAGTACTTC. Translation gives CASSLVSTDSYEQYF.

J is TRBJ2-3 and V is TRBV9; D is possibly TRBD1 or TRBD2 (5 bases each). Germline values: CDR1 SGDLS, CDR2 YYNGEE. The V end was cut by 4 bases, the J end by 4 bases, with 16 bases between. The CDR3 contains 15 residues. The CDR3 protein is CASSPRGTGPDTQYF. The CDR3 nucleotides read TGTGCCAGCAGCCCCCGCGGTACGGGGCCAGATACGCAGTATTTT. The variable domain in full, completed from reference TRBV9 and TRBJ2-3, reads DSGVTQTPKHLITATGQRVTLRCSPRSGDLSVYWYQQSLDQGLQFLIQYYNGEERAKGNILERFSAQQFPDLHSELNLSSLELGDSALYFCASSPRGTGPDTQYFGPGTRLTVL.

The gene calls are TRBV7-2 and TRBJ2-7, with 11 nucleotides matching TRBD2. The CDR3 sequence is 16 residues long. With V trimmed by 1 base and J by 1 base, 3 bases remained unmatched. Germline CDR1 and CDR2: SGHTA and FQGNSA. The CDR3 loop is CASSLGGLAGSYEQYF. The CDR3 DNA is TGTGCCAGCAGCTTAGGTGGACTAGCGGGTTCCTACGAGCAGTACTTC. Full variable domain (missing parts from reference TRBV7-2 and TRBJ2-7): GAGVSQSPSNKVTEKGKDVELRCDPISGHTALYWYRQSLGQGLEFLIYFQGNSAPDKSGLPSDRFSAERTGGSVSTLTIQRTQQEDSAVYLCASSLGGLAGSYEQYFGPGTRLTVT.

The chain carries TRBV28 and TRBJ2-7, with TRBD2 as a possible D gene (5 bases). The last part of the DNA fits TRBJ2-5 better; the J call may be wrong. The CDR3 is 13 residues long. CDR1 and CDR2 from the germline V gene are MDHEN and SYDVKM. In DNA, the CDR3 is TGTGCCAGCAGTTTGGGAGCGCCGAAGACCCAGTACTTC. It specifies CASSLGAPKTQYF.

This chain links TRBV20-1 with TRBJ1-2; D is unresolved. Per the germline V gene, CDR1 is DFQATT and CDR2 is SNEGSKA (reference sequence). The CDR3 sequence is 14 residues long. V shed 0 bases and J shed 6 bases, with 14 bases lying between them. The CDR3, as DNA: TGCAGTGCTAGAGATGTGGAGGGTCTGAATGGCTACACCTTC. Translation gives CSARDVEGLNGYTF.

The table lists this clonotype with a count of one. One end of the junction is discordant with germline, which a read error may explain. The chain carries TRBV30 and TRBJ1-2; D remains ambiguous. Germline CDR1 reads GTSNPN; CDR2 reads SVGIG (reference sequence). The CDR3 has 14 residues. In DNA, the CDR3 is TGCGTCTGGAGTGTACACAGAATCGACTATGGCCACACCTTC. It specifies CVWSVHRIDYGHTF. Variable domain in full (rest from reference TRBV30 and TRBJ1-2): SQTIHQWPATLVQPVGSPLSLECTVEGTSNPNLYWYRQAAGRGLQLLFYSVGIGQISSEVPQNLSASRPQDRQFILSSKKLLLSDSGFYLCVWSVHRIDYGHTFGSGTRLTVV.

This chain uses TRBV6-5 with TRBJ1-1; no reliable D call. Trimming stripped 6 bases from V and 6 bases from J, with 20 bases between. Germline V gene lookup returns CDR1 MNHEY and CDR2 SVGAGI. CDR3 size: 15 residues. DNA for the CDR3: TGTGCCAGCAGCGCAAGGCCCGGGTCCGTAGCTGAAGCTTTCTTT. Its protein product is CASSARPGSVAEAFF.

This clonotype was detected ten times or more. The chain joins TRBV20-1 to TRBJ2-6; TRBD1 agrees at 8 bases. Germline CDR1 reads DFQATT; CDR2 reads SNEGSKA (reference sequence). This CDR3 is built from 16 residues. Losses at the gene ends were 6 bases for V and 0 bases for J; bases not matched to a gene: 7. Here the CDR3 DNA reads TGCAGTGCCAGCCGTCAGGGGGCCTCTGGGGCCAACGTCCTGACTTTC. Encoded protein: CSASRQGASGANVLTF.

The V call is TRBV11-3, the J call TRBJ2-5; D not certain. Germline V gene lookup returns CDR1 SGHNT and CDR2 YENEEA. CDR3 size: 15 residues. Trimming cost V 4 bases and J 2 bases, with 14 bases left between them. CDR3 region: CASSSGISPQETQYF. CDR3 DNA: TGTGCCAGCAGCTCCGGTATAAGTCCACAAGAGACCCAGTACTTC.

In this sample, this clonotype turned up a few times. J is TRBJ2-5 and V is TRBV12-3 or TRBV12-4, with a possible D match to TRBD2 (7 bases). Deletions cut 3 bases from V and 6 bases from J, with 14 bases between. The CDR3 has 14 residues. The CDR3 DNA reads TGTGCCAGCAGTTTGTCTGGGGGGGCAAAGACCCAGTACTTC. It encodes CASSLSGGAKTQYF.

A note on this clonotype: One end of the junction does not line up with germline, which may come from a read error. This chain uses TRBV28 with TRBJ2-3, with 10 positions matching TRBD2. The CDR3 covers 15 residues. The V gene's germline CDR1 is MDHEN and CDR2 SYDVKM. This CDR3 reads CASSWVAGGADMQYF. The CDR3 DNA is TGTGCCAGCAGTTGGGTAGCGGGAGGAGCAGATATGCAGTATTTT.

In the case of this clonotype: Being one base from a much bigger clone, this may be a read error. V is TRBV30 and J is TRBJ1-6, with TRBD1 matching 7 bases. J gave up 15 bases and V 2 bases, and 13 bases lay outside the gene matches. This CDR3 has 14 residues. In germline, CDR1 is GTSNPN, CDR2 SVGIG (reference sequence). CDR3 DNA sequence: TGTGCCTGGAGTCGGTCCCGGGGACAGAGTCTCCTCCACTTT. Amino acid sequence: CAWSRSRGQSLLHF.